This T cell receptor beta chain was retrieved from a study of cytomegalovirus exposure and HLA in healthy donors. General study findings and limits: Association of 16,951 TCR beta sequences with HLA alleles was found at 0.05 false discovery rate in a later analysis.

13 Jbeta primers and 60 Vbeta primers were used for the PCR. The repertoire was sequenced with immunoSEQ multiplex PCR; TCRdb's copy has only in-frame clones and lacks some. The data show 150,000 to 200,000 clones, just over 75% seen once. The CDR3 sequence is 14 residues long. Germline CDR1 reads MDHEN; CDR2 reads SYDVKM. The V end lost 1 base, the J end lost 6 bases, and 13 bases lay between the germline ends. This clone showed up just a few times. Antigen unknown. This TCR came from a woman aged 40 to 55 in good health and CMV-seronegative. The sample was PBMCs. The chain combines TRBV28 with TRBJ2-7; D is possibly TRBD2 (6 bases). CDR3 residues: CASSLYEAGSEQYF. The CDR3 DNA follows: TGTGCCAGCAGTTTATACGAGGCGGGGAGCGAGCAGTACTTC.